The 30 T cell receptor beta chains below all came from one sample that was sequenced in a study of blood T cell repertoires in COVID-19. Clones were sequenced by immunoSEQ multiplex PCR, and TCRdb holds only the in-frame ones, with some missing. The table has about 210,000 clones, about 86% seen once. Input material: peripheral blood. The receptors shown here come from a man aged 18 to 29 with active or convalescent COVID-19.

The chain is built from TRBV19 and TRBJ2-2; tentative D call: TRBD2 (6 bases). The CDR3 covers 13 residues. Germline CDR1 reads LNHDA; CDR2 reads SQIVND (reference sequence). Trimming left V 8 bases short and J 3 bases short, with 10 bases between. The CDR3 coding sequence is TGTGCCAGTTATTGGGGGGACACCGGGGAGCTGTTTTTT. It encodes CASYWGDTGELFF.

The chain employs TRBV28 and TRBJ1-5, with 7 bases that match TRBD1. The CDR3 totals 12 residues. Unmatched junction bases numbered 4, after V lost 7 bases and J lost 7 bases. CDR1 is MDHEN, CDR2 SYDVKM, per germline. The CDR3: CASTDRDQPQHF. CDR3 in DNA: TGTGCCAGCACCGACAGGGACCAGCCCCAGCATTTT.

This chain connects TRBV9 to TRBJ2-3; 9 bases are shared with TRBD2. V shed 0 bases and J 1 base; nucleotides not matched to a gene: 0. CDR3 length: 15 amino acids. Germline CDR1 is SGDLS and CDR2 is YYNGEE. The DNA for the CDR3 is TGTGCCAGCAGCGTAGGGACTAGCGGCACAGATACGCAGTATTTT. Its protein is CASSVGTSGTDTQYF.

The genes are TRBV29-1 and TRBJ2-3, with 8 positions matching TRBD2. V gave up 4 bases and J gave up 5 bases; unmatched junction bases: 8. This CDR3 spans 14 amino acids. CDR1 and CDR2 from the germline V gene are SQVTM and ANQGSEA. The CDR3 nucleotides read TGCAGCGTTGCCGGGACTAGGATCTTAGATACGCAGTATTTT. It yields the protein CSVAGTRILDTQYF.

CDR3 sequence (DNA): TGTGCCATCAAAACAGGGGTGAATTCCTACGAGCAGTACTTC. Its protein is CAIKTGVNSYEQYF. The chain has TRBV10-3 and TRBJ2-7; 7 nucleotides align to TRBD1. The CDR3 totals 14 residues. The ends lost 7 bases at V and 1 base at J; junction bases unmatched: 7. CDR1 is ENHRY and CDR2 is SYGVKD in the germline V gene.

V is TRBV5-1 and J is TRBJ2-5; TRBD1 matches at 8 bases. CDR3 length equals 18 residues. With V trimmed by 0 bases and J by 1 base, 11 bases remained unmatched. Germline lookup yields CDR1 SGHRS and CDR2 YFSETQ. CDR3 in amino acids: CASSLGGQGARGQETQYF. The CDR3, as DNA: TGCGCCAGCAGCTTGGGCGGGCAGGGGGCCAGGGGCCAAGAGACCCAGTACTTC.

This chain connects TRBV24-1 to TRBJ2-1; 9 positions match TRBD2. The V gene's germline CDR1 is KGHDR and CDR2 SFDVKD. The V gene end was trimmed by 5 bases and the J gene end by 0 bases; junction bases not matched to a gene: 4. The CDR3 extends over 16 amino acids. CDR3 bases: TGTGCCACCAGTGCTGCGGGAGGGGGCTCCTACAATGAGCAGTTCTTC. Amino acids: CATSAAGGGSYNEQFF.

V is TRBV28 and J is TRBJ2-3; perhaps TRBD1 as D (6 bases). Germline CDR1 and CDR2: MDHEN and SYDVKM. This CDR3 spans 13 amino acids. V gave up 4 bases and J gave up 9 bases, with 14 bases separating them. The CDR3 sequence: CASSSLNRATQYF. In DNA, the CDR3 is TGTGCCAGCAGTTCACTTAACAGGGCAACGCAGTATTTT.

This chain connects TRBV5-1 to TRBJ1-6; D is unclear. The CDR3 runs to 14 residues. Deletions cut 4 bases from V and 5 bases from J, with 10 bases between. Germline CDR1 reads SGHRS; CDR2 reads YFSETQ. The CDR3 loop is CASSQSGDNSPLHF. In nucleotides, the CDR3 is TGCGCCAGCAGCCAGTCGGGAGATAATTCACCCCTCCACTTT.

This clone appeared a few times. The chain has TRBV16 and TRBJ2-1; perhaps TRBD1 as D (7 bases). The CDR3 has 17 amino acids. V gave up 0 bases and J gave up 6 bases, with 18 bases separating them. The germline gives CDR1 KGHSY, CDR2 FQNENV. CDR3 sequence: CASSQSVGQGGRNEQFF. CDR3 DNA sequence: TGTGCCAGCAGCCAATCAGTGGGTCAGGGGGGCCGCAATGAGCAGTTCTTC.

The V call is TRBV2, the J call TRBJ2-7; D not certain. Germline V lookup: CDR1 SNHLY, CDR2 FYNNEI. The CDR3 runs to 13 residues. V was shortened by 0 bases and J by 9 bases, with 12 bases between the two germline ends. CDR3 sequence: CASSEARDLWQYF. The CDR3 region has the DNA TGTGCCAGCAGTGAAGCCCGCGACTTGTGGCAGTACTTC. Combining the CDR3 with reference TRBV2 and TRBJ2-7 gives the whole variable domain EPEVTQTPSHQVTQMGQEVILRCVPISNHLYFYWYRQILGQKVEFLVSFYNNEISEKSEIFDDQFSVERPDGSNFTLKIRSTKLEDSAMYFCASSEARDLWQYFGPGTRLTVT.

The chain uses TRBV20-1 and TRBJ1-1; D perhaps matches TRBD1 (5 bases). This CDR3 comprises 16 residues. V was shortened by 3 bases and J by 0 bases, with 17 bases between the two germline ends. The V gene's germline CDR1 is DFQATT and CDR2 SNEGSKA (reference sequence). The CDR3 region is CSASWRTKFLNTEAFF. The CDR3 region has the DNA TGCAGTGCTAGTTGGCGGACAAAATTTCTGAACACTGAAGCTTTCTTT.

The chain links TRBV4-1 to TRBJ2-5; 12 bases align to TRBD2. Trimming at V came to 3 bases and at J to 4 bases, leaving 6 bases not matched to a gene. CDR1 and CDR2 (germline): MGHRA, YSYEKL. This CDR3 is 16 amino acids long. The CDR3 DNA is TGCGCCAGCAGCCAGGGATCGGGACTAGCGGGAGAGACCCAGTACTTC. Amino acids: CASSQGSGLAGETQYF.

CDR3: CASSPGTIHIQYF. The CDR3 DNA follows: TGCGCCAGCAGCCCCGGGACAATCCACATTCAGTACTTC. This chain links TRBV5-1 with TRBJ2-4; perhaps TRBD1 as D (6 bases). The ends were cut back, 4 bases at V and 8 bases at J, with 13 bases in the middle. Germline-derived CDR1 and CDR2 are SGHRS and YFSETQ. The CDR3 sequence is 13 residues long.

This clone showed up just a few times. This chain joins TRBV5-1 and TRBJ2-2, with D possibly TRBD2 on 7 matching bases. This CDR3 is 18 amino acids long. Trimming took off 7 bases at V and 6 bases at J, with 28 bases between the two ends. CDR1 is SGHRS, CDR2 YFSETQ, per germline. The CDR3 loop is CASASRGLGTTRSGELFF. CDR3 DNA: TGCGCCAGCGCCTCTCGGGGGCTAGGGACTACCCGCTCCGGGGAGCTGTTTTTT.

V is TRBV5-5 and J is TRBJ1-5, with 8 bases matching TRBD1. Germline loops: CDR1 SGHKS, CDR2 YYEKEE (reference sequence). After removal of 1 base from V and 7 bases from J, the junction contained 7 bases not matched to a gene. This CDR3 spans 15 amino acids. CDR3 bases: TGTGCCAGCAGCTTGATGCAGGGGGCGGGGCAGCCCCAGCATTTT. It yields the protein CASSLMQGAGQPQHF.

This chain joins TRBV30 and TRBJ2-1; 7 bases match TRBD2. The CDR3 covers 15 residues. The V segment lost 0 bases and the J segment 3 bases; nucleotides outside the gene matches: 5. From germline, CDR1 is GTSNPN and CDR2 SVGIG (reference sequence). CDR3 DNA sequence: TGTGCCTGGAGTGTCCTGAGCGGGATCTACAATGAGCAGTTCTTC. Translation: CAWSVLSGIYNEQFF. The variable domain in full, completed from reference TRBV30 and TRBJ2-1, reads SQTIHQWPATLVQPVGSPLSLECTVEGTSNPNLYWYRQAAGRGLQLLFYSVGIGQISSEVPQNLSASRPQDRQFILSSKKLLLSDSGFYLCAWSVLSGIYNEQFFGPGTRLTVL.

The gene calls are TRBV11-2 and TRBJ2-2; D not certain. The length of the CDR3 is 14 residues. The V end lost 1 base, the J end lost 3 bases, and 6 bases lay between the germline ends. Germline V gives CDR1 SGHAT, CDR2 FQNNGV. The DNA for the CDR3 is TGTGCCAGCAGCTTAGGGGCGTACACCGGGGAGCTGTTTTTT. It yields the protein CASSLGAYTGELFF.

The rearrangement uses TRBV2 and TRBJ2-1, with 11 bases lining up with TRBD2. Germline V CDR1 and CDR2: SNHLY, FYNNEI. CDR3 length: 16 amino acids. V was pared by 0 bases and J by 4 bases, with 2 bases of the junction left unmatched. The CDR3 reads CASSEARLAGYNEQFF. The DNA of the CDR3 is TGTGCCAGCAGTGAAGCGCGACTAGCGGGATACAATGAGCAGTTCTTC.

J is TRBJ1-1 and V is TRBV18; unclear D gene. Germline CDR1 and CDR2: KGHSH and LQKENI. Trimming removed 2 bases from V and 1 base from J, with 8 bases in between. The CDR3 covers 14 residues. As DNA, the CDR3 is TGTGCCAGCTCACCATCCCAGGCGAACACTGAAGCTTTCTTT. This sequence encodes CASSPSQANTEAFF.

This sequence joins TRBV24-1 and TRBJ2-7; 10 nucleotides line up with TRBD1. This CDR3 is built from 15 residues. J gave up 1 base and V 5 bases, and 4 bases lay outside the gene matches. Looked up from germline, CDR1 is KGHDR and CDR2 is SFDVKD. The CDR3 DNA follows: TGTGCCACCAGTGGAGTGGACAGGGGGTCCTACGAGCAGTACTTC. Translating it yields CATSGVDRGSYEQYF.

The V gene is TRBV10-3, the J gene TRBJ1-3; D call uncertain. The CDR3 has 14 residues. Germline CDR1 is ENHRY and CDR2 is SYGVKD. The V end was cut by 10 bases, the J end by 0 bases, with 13 bases between. The CDR3 DNA is TGTGCCACCCTCCCATCGAGCTCTGGAAACACCATATATTTT. Translating gives CATLPSSSGNTIYF.

Turning to this clone: This sample also contains other DNA sequences that code for the same CDR3. V gene TRBV19 combines with J gene TRBJ1-6; TRBD1 matches at 8 bases. Per germline, CDR1 LNHDA and CDR2 SQIVND (reference sequence). The CDR3 extends over 14 amino acids. V gave up 3 bases and J gave up 7 bases; unmatched junction bases: 2. This CDR3 is CASSIDRGNSPLHF. The CDR3 DNA follows: TGTGCCAGTAGTATTGACAGGGGCAATTCACCCCTCCACTTT.

This sequence joins TRBV7-3 and TRBJ2-7; D remains ambiguous. This CDR3 region has 15 residues. Trimming left V 5 bases short and J 1 base short, with 15 bases between. CDR1 is SGHTA, CDR2 FQGTGA, per germline. The CDR3 is CASSLGYLTSYEQYF. In nucleotides, the CDR3 is TGTGCCAGCAGCCTCGGGTACCTTACGTCCTACGAGCAGTACTTC.

The V call is TRBV18, the J call TRBJ1-1, with 9 nucleotides matching TRBD1. The CDR3 sequence is 14 residues long. Trimming cost V 6 bases and J 6 bases; bases outside gene matches: 8. CDR1 KGHSH and CDR2 LQKENI come from the germline V gene. CDR3 sequence: CASSSGQGRAEAFF. CDR3 nucleotides: TGTGCCAGCTCCTCGGGACAGGGACGGGCTGAAGCTTTCTTT.

V is TRBV28 and J is TRBJ1-1; D gene unclear. Trimming removed 3 bases from V and 1 base from J, with 12 bases in between. The CDR3 has 15 residues. The germline CDR1 and CDR2 sequences are MDHEN and SYDVKM. CDR3 in DNA: TGTGCCAGCAGTTTTCCTGGCCTGCCGAACACTGAAGCTTTCTTT. Residues: CASSFPGLPNTEAFF. Filled out from reference TRBV28 and TRBJ1-1, the complete variable domain reads DVKVTQSSRYLVKRTGEKVFLECVQDMDHENMFWYRQDPGLGLRLIYFSYDVKMKEKGDIPEGYSVSREKKERFSLILESASTNQTSMYLCASSFPGLPNTEAFFGQGTRLTVV.

The V gene is TRBV19, the J gene TRBJ1-1, with D tentatively TRBD1 (5 bases). With 2 bases removed from V and 1 base from J, the gap between germline ends came to 8 bases. The V gene's germline CDR1 is LNHDA and CDR2 SQIVND (reference sequence). The CDR3 runs to 14 residues. Here the CDR3 DNA reads TGTGCCAGTAGTATAAGGGGCTCGAACACTGAAGCTTTCTTT. This codes for CASSIRGSNTEAFF.

V is TRBV4-3 and J is TRBJ1-6; D possibly corresponds to TRBD1 (5 bases). The germline V gene has CDR1 LGHNA and CDR2 YSLEER. This CDR3 is built from 17 residues. V was shortened by 0 bases and J by 5 bases, with 14 bases between the two germline ends. CDR3 sequence reads: CASSQDRRGQDNSPLHF. In DNA form, the CDR3 reads TGCGCCAGCAGCCAAGATAGGAGGGGTCAGGATAATTCACCCCTCCACTTT.

The chain employs TRBV20-1 and TRBJ2-1; D remains unclear. The CDR3 runs 12 residues. Germline CDR1 reads DFQATT; CDR2 reads SNEGSKA (reference sequence). V lost 3 bases, J lost 5 bases, and 8 bases lay in between. CDR3 in DNA: TGCAGTGCTAGTCCTGGCAACAATGAGCAGTTCTTC. Residues: CSASPGNNEQFF.

This clone was picked up one time. The chain links TRBV10-3 to TRBJ1-5; D not resolved. There are 14 residues in the CDR3. V lost 2 bases and J 6 bases, leaving 11 bases between the germline ends. In germline, CDR1 is ENHRY, CDR2 SYGVKD. The CDR3 loop reads CAISETPRVQPQHF. The CDR3 DNA sequence: TGTGCCATCAGTGAGACCCCCCGGGTTCAGCCCCAGCATTTT.